This T cell receptor (beta chain) was retrieved from a study of T cell changes during pregnancy in multiple sclerosis. CDR3 length: 12 residues. Germline CDR1 reads SGHRS; CDR2 reads YFSETQ. Trimming removed 5 bases from V and 3 bases from J, with 8 bases in between. Profiling relied on immunoSEQ multiplex PCR, and the TCRdb table lists in-frame clones only, not all of them. The data hold roughly 40,000 clones, with 90% observed a single time. This chain uses TRBV5-1 with TRBJ1-1; D perhaps matches TRBD1 (6 bases). This sequence was found in a female donor with multiple sclerosis, enrolled in a pregnancy study. This sample comprised CD4+ T cells from peripheral blood mononuclear cells, obtained in the third trimester of pregnancy. DNA of the CDR3: TGCGCCAGCAGTACAGGGTACACTGAAGCTTTCTTT. Translation: CASSTGYTEAFF.